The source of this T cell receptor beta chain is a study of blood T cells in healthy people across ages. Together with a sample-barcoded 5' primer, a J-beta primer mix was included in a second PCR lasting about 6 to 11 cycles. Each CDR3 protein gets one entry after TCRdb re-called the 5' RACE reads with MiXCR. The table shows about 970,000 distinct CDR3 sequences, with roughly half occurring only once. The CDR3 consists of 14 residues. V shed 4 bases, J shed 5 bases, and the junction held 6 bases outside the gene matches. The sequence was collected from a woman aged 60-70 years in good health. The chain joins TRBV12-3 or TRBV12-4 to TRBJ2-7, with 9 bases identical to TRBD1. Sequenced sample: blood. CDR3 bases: TGTGCCAGCAGTTCCGGGGACAGGGAGCACGAGCAGTACTTC. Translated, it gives CASSSGDREHEQYF.